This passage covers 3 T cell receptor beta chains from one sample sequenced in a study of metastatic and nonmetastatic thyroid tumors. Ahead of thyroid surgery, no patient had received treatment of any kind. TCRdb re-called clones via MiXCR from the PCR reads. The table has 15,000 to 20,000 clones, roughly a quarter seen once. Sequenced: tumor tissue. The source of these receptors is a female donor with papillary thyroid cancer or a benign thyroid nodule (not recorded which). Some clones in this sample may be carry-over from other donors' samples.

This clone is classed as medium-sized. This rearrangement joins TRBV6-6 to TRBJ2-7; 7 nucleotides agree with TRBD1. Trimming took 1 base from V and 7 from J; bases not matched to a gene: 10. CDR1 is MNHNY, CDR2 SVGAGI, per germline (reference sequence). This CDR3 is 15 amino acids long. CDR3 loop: CASSYLDRAVDEQYF. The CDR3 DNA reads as TGTGCCAGCAGTTACTTAGACAGGGCCGTTGATGAGCAGTACTTC.

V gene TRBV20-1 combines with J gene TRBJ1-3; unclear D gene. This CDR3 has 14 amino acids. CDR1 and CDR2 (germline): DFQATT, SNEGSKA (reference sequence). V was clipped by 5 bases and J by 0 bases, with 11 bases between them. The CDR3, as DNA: TGCAGTGCTCTAGGCGGCAGCTCTGGAAACACCATATATTTT. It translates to CSALGGSSGNTIYF.

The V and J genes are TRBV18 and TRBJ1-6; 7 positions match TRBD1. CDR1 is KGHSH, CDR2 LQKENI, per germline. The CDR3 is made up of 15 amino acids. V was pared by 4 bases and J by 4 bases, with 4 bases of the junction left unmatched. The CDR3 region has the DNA TGTGCCAGCTCACGCGACAGGGTTTATAATTCACCCCTCCACTTT. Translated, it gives CASSRDRVYNSPLHF.